Following are 10 T cell receptor beta chains from one sample sequenced in a study of T cells after yellow fever vaccination. TCRdb reprocessed the 5' RACE reads via MiXCR and lists one record per CDR3 protein. The profile shows roughly 340,000 distinct CDR3 sequences, roughly 9.4% of them singletons. Specimen: PBMCs, collected on the day of the first yellow fever vaccination. The receptor source for this set is a man in his late teens or twenties who received the YFV17D yellow fever vaccine.

This clonotype showed up many times. This chain links TRBV6-2 or TRBV6-3 with TRBJ1-1; D call uncertain. The V gene's germline CDR1 is MNHEY and CDR2 SVGEGT. The CDR3 consists of 12 residues. Between the trimmed V and J ends, which lost 6 bases and 5 bases, there was a span of 10 bases. The CDR3 nucleotides are TGTGCCAGCAGCTCCGGGTATACTGAAGCTTTCTTT. Translated, it gives CASSSGYTEAFF.

The V and J genes are TRBV23-1 and TRBJ2-3, with D unclear. TRBV23-1 belongs to the ORF category, with a function that is uncertain. The length of the CDR3 is 12 residues. The germline V and J ends were trimmed by 7 bases and 6 bases, with 11 bases remaining between them. CDR3 nucleotides: TGCGCCAGCAAGAAAGGAGAGGATACGCAGTATTTT. Its protein is CASKKGEDTQYF.

This rearrangement joins TRBV20-1 to TRBJ2-5; D is possibly TRBD1 or TRBD2 (5 bases each). CDR3 length: 14 residues. V was cut by 5 bases and J by 4 bases, with 17 bases left in between. Germline values: CDR1 DFQATT, CDR2 SNEGSKA (reference sequence). Here the CDR3 DNA reads TGCAGTGCTTACCGGGACCTCGGGATAGAGACCCAGTACTTC. It codes for CSAYRDLGIETQYF.

This clonotype was detected only a few times. The J gene is TRBJ2-7, the V gene TRBV6-5; TRBD1 agrees at 9 bases. J was trimmed by 4 bases and V by 0 bases; bases with no gene match: 13. Germline CDR1 and CDR2: MNHEY and SVGAGI. The CDR3 spans 18 residues. The CDR3 region has the DNA TGTGCCAGCAGTTACTCCTCGACAGGGGGTGGTGGAGAATACGAGCAGTACGTC. Residues: CASSYSSTGGGGEYEQYV.

The CDR3 sequence is CASSLVPGGAEQYF. The CDR3 nucleotides are TGCGCCAGCAGCTTGGTTCCAGGGGGCGCGGAGCAGTACTTC. The V call is TRBV5-1, the J call TRBJ2-7, with 8 nucleotides matching TRBD1. Germline CDR1 reads SGHRS; CDR2 reads YFSETQ. The CDR3 has 14 residues. The trim removed 0 bases at V and 7 bases at J, leaving 6 bases unmatched.

The V call is TRBV12-3 or TRBV12-4, the J call TRBJ1-5, with 8 bases aligning to TRBD1. V lost 6 bases to trimming and J lost 4 bases; unmatched junction nucleotides: 5. This CDR3 has 14 residues. The CDR3 loop reads CASRSGQGNQPQHF. The CDR3 coding sequence is TGTGCCAGCAGGTCTGGACAGGGTAATCAGCCCCAGCATTTT.

This clonotype was observed a few times. The J gene is TRBJ2-3, the V gene TRBV7-2; TRBD2 matches at 7 bases. V dropped 3 bases and J dropped 2; count of bases not matched to a gene: 8. Germline V gene sequence: CDR1 SGHTA, CDR2 FQGNSA. The CDR3 loop spans 16 amino acids. The CDR3 loop reads CASSLGGGGTTDTQYF. CDR3 nucleotides: TGTGCCAGCAGCTTGGGTGGGGGAGGGACCACAGATACGCAGTATTTT.

This clonotype has more than one count but fewer than ten. The chain links TRBV11-2 to TRBJ2-1; D uncertain. This CDR3 is 13 amino acids long. The germline gives CDR1 SGHAT, CDR2 FQNNGV. The ends were cut back, 5 bases at V and 0 bases at J, with 5 bases in the middle. In nucleotides, the CDR3 is TGTGCCAGCAGCGAAAGCTCCTACAATGAGCAGTTCTTC. This translates into CASSESSYNEQFF.

The V gene is TRBV2, the J gene TRBJ1-1; D is perhaps TRBD1 (6 bases). There are 12 residues in the CDR3. CDR1 is SNHLY and CDR2 is FYNNEI in the germline V gene. Trimming left V 4 bases short and J 8 bases short, with 11 bases between. This CDR3 is CASSAGAEEAFF. Written as DNA, the CDR3 is TGTGCCAGCAGTGCAGGGGCGGAGGAAGCTTTCTTT. Variable domain in full (rest from reference TRBV2 and TRBJ1-1): EPEVTQTPSHQVTQMGQEVILRCVPISNHLYFYWYRQILGQKVEFLVSFYNNEISEKSEIFDDQFSVERPDGSNFTLKIRSTKLEDSAMYFCASSAGAEEAFFGQGTRLTVV.

This clonotype was seen a handful of times. The gene calls are TRBV27 and TRBJ2-4, with 9 bases identical to TRBD2. The CDR3 has 13 residues. V was clipped by 5 bases and J by 6 bases; unmatched bases: 2. The germline V gene encodes CDR1 MNHEY and CDR2 SMNVEV (reference sequence). The CDR3 here is CASSATSGNIQYF. The CDR3 DNA follows: TGTGCCAGCAGTGCGACTAGCGGAAACATTCAGTACTTC.